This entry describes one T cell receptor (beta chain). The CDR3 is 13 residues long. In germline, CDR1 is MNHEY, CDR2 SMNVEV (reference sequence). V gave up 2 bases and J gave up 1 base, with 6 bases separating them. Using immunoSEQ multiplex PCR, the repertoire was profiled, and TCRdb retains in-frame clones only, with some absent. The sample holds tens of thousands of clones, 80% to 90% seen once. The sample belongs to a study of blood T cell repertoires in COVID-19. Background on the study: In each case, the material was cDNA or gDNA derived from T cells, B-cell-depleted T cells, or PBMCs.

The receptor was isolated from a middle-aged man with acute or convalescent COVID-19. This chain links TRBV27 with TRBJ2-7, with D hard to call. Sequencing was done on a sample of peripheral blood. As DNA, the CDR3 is TGTGCCAGCAGTTTACACAGATCCTACGAGCAGTACTTC. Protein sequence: CASSLHRSYEQYF.